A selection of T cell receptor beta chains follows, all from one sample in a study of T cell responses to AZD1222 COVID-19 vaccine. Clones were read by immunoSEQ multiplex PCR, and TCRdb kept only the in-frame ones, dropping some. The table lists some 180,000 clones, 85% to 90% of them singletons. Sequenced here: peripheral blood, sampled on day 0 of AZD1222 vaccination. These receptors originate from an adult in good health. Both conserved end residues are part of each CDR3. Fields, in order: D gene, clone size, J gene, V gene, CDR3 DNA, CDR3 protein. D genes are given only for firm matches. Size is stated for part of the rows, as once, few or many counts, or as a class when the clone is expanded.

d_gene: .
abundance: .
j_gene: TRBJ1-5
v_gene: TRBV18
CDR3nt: TGTGCCAGCTCACGACTTCAGGAGCCCCAGCATTTT
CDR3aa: CASSRLQEPQHF

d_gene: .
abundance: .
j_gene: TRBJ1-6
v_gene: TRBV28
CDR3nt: TGTGCCAGCAGTTTTGGGGCAGTCGGTTATAATTCACCCCTCCACTTT
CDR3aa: CASSFGAVGYNSPLHF

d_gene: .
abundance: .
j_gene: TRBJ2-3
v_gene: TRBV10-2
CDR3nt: TGCGCCACTTTGGGACTGGGAGATCCAGATACGCAGTATTTT
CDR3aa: CATLGLGDPDTQYF

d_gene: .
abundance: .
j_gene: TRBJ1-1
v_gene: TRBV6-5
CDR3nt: TGTGCCAGCAGTTACTCGCCCCGGTTAGGGAACACTGAAGCTTTCTTT
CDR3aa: CASSYSPRLGNTEAFF

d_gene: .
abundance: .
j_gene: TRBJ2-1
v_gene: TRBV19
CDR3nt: TGTGCCAGTACGGACCATCTTAGAGGGAATGAGCAGTTCTTC
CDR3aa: CASTDHLRGNEQFF

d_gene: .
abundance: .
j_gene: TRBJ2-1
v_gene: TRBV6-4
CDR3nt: TGTGCCAGCAGTCCGGACTATACAACAAACCCCTACAATGAGCAGTTCTTC
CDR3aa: CASSPDYTTNPYNEQFF

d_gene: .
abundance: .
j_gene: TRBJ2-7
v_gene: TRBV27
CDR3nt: TGTGCCAGCAGTCCCGTTTCAGGGTCCTACGAGCAGTACTTC
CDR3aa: CASSPVSGSYEQYF

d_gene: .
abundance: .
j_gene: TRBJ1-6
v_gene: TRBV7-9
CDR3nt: TGTGCCAGCAGCCTTAAACACGAATCACCCCTCCACTTT
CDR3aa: CASSLKHESPLHF

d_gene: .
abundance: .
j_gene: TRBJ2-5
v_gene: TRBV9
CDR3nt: TGTGCCAGCAGCGCCGGGGGTAGGGTAGAGACCCAGTACTTC
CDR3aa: CASSAGGRVETQYF

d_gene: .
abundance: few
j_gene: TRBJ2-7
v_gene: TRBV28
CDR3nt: TGTGCCAGCACCACTAGAAGAGCCTCCTACGAGCAGTACTTC
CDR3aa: CASTTRRASYEQYF

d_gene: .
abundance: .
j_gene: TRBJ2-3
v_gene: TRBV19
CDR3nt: TGTGCCAGTAGTATAGGCGGTGGAGGGGGTGGGACAGATACGCAGTATTTT
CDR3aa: CASSIGGGGGGTDTQYF

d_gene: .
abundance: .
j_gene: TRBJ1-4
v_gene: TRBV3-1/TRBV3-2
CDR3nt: TGTGCCAGCAGCCAAGATATGGACAGACGAGGAACTAATGAAAAACTGTTTTTT
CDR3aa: CASSQDMDRRGTNEKLFF

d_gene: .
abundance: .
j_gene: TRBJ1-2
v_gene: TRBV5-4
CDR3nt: TGTGCCAGCAGCTTGTTTGGGGGGGCTAACTATGGCTACACCTTC
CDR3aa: CASSLFGGANYGYTF

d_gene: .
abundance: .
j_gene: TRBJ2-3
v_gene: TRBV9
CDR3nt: TGTGCCAGCAGCGTCCAGGGAGTTGGAGCTTTAAATACGCAGTATTTT
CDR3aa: CASSVQGVGALNTQYF

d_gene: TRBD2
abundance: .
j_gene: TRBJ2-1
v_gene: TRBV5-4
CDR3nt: TGTGCCAGCAGTAGGTCTAGCGGGAGTGCCCCTGAGCAGTTCTTC
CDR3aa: CASSRSSGSAPEQFF

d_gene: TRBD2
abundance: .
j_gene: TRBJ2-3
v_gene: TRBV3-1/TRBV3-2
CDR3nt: TGTGCCAGCAGCCCCTTAGCGGGGGGGCGGTCAGATACGCAGTATTTT
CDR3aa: CASSPLAGGRSDTQYF

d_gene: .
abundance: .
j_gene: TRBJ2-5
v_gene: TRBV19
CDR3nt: TGTGCCAGTAGTACCCTGGAGACCCAGTACTTC
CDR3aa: CASSTLETQYF

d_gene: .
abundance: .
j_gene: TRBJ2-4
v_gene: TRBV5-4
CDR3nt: TGTGCCAGCAGCTCCCCGACCGAAGTGGTCAAAAACATTCAGTACTTC
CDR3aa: CASSSPTEVVKNIQYF

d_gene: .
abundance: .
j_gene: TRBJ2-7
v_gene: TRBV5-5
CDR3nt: TGTGCCAGCAGCCCCGGCAACTCCTACGAGCAGTACTTC
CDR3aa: CASSPGNSYEQYF

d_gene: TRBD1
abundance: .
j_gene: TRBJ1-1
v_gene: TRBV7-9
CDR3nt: TGTGCCAGCAGCTCCGGCGACAGGGGACAGAACACTGAAGCTTTCTTT
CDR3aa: CASSSGDRGQNTEAFF

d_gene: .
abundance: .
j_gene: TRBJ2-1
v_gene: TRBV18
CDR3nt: TGTGCCAGCTCATTGGCAGGAGACAATGAGCAGTTCTTC
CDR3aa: CASSLAGDNEQFF

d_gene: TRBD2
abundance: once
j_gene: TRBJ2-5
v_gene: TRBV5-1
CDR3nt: TGCGCCAGCAGCGGGGGACTATCGTACCAAGAGACCCAGTACTTC
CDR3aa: CASSGGLSYQETQYF

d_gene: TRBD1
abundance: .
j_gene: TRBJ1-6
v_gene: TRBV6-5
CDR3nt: TGTGCCACAGGGGGCAATAATTCACCCCTCCACTTT
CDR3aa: CATGGNNSPLHF

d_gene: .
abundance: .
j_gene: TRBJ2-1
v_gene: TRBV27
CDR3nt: TGTGCCAGCAGTTTAGCCACGGGGCAGGGCTCCTACAATGAGCAGTTCTTC
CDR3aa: CASSLATGQGSYNEQFF

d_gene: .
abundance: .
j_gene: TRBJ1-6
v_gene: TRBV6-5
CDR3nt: TGTGCCAGCAGACCAGCGACAGGAGGACCCCTCCACTTT
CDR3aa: CASRPATGGPLHF

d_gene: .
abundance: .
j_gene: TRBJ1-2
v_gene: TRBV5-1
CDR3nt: TGCGCCAGCAGCTTCCGCGGCGGCTACACCTTC
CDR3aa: CASSFRGGYTF

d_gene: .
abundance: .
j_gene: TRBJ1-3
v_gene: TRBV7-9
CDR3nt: TGTGCCAGCAGCCGGATGGCAGGCGGAAACACCATATATTTT
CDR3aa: CASSRMAGGNTIYF

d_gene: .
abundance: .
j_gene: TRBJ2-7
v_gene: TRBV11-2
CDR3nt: TGTGCCAGCAGCTTAGATAATCATAGTAGGGACGAGCAGTACTTC
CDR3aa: CASSLDNHSRDEQYF

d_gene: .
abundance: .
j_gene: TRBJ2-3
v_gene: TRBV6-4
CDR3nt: TGTGCCAGCAGCGTAGACCGGGCAGATACGCAGTATTTT
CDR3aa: CASSVDRADTQYF

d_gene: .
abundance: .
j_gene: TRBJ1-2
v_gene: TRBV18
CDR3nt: TGTGCCAGCTCACCACAGGGCCGGCATGGCTACACCTTC
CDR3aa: CASSPQGRHGYTF

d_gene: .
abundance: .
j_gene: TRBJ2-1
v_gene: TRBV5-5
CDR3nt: TGTGCCAGCAGCTTGTTGCTATCTGGGGGTGAGCAGTTCTTC
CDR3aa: CASSLLLSGGEQFF

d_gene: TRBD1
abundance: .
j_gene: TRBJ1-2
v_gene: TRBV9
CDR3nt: TGTGCCAGCAGCGGACAGGGAGACTATGGCTACACCTTC
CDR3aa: CASSGQGDYGYTF

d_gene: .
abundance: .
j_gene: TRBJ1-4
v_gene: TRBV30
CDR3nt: TGTGCCTGGAGTATGGGGGCTGCAACTAATGAAAAACTGTTTTTT
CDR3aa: CAWSMGAATNEKLFF

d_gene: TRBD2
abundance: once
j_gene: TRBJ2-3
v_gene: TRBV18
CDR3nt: TGTGCCAGCTCACCAGGACTAGCGGGGGGTTTCACAGATACGCAGTATTTT
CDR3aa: CASSPGLAGGFTDTQYF

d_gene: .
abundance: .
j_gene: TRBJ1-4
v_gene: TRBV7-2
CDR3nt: TGTGCCAGCAGACGTGATACTGCAACTAATGAAAAACTGTTTTTT
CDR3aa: CASRRDTATNEKLFF

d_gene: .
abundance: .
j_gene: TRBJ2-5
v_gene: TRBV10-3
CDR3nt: TGTGCCATCGGACAAAAAGAGACCCAGTACTTC
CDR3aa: CAIGQKETQYF

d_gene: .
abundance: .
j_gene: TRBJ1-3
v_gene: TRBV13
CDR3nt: TGTGCCAGCAGCGAAGTTGGAGCCGCAAGTGGAAACACCATATATTTT
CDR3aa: CASSEVGAASGNTIYF

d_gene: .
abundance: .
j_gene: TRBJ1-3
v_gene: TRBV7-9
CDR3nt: TGTGCCAGCAGCTTAGAGGGTAACGGAAACACCATATATTTT
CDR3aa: CASSLEGNGNTIYF

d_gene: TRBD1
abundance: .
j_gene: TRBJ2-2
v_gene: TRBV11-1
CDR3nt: TGTGCCAGCAGCTTACAGGGGGCCACCGGGGAGCTGTTTTTT
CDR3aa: CASSLQGATGELFF

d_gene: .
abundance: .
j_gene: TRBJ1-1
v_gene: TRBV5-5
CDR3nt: TGTGCCAGCAGCTTGGAAGTAGGAGCGATGGACACTGAAGCTTTCTTT
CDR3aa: CASSLEVGAMDTEAFF

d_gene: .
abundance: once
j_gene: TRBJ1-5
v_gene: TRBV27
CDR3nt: TGTGCCAGCAACGAGCCTATCGGGACCCAGCATTTT
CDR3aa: CASNEPIGTQHF

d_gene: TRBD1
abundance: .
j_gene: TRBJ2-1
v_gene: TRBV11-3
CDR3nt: TGTGCCAGCAGCTTTTCGGGACAGTCATACAATGAGCAGTTCTTC
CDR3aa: CASSFSGQSYNEQFF

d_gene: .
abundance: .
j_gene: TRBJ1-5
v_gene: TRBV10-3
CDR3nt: TGTGCCATCAGTGAGTCTGCGGGTCTTAATCAGCCCCAGCATTTT
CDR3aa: CAISESAGLNQPQHF

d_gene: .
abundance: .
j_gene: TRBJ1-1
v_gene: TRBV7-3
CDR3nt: TGTGCCAGCAGCTTAAGGCCAGACAGCACTGAAGCTTTCTTT
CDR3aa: CASSLRPDSTEAFF

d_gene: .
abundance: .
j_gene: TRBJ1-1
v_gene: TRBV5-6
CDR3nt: TGTGCCAGCAGCTTGGCTATTAACACTGAAGCTTTCTTT
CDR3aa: CASSLAINTEAFF

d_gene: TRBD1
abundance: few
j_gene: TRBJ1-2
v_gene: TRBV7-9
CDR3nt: TGTGCCAGCAGATTGGGACAGGACTATGGCTACACCTTC
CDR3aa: CASRLGQDYGYTF

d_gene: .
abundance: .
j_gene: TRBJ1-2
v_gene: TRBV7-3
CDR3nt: TGTGCCAGCAGCTTAACCGCGGGACTGGAGTATGGCTACACCTTC
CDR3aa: CASSLTAGLEYGYTF

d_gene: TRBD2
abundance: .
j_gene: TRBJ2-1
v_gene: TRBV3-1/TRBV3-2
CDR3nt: TGTGCCAGCAGCATACCGGGACTAGCGGGAGACAATGAGCAGTTCTTC
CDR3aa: CASSIPGLAGDNEQFF

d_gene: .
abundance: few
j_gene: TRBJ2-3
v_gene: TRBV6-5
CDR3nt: TGTGCCAGCAGTTCTCGGAACCGGGCGGCAGATACGCAGTATTTT
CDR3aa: CASSSRNRAADTQYF

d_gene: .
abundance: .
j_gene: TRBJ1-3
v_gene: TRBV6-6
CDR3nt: TGTGCCAGCAGTAATACAGCTTACTCTGGAAACACCATATATTTT
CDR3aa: CASSNTAYSGNTIYF

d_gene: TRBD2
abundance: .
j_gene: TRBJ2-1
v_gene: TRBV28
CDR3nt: TGTGCCAGCAGCCTACTCAAGGGTAGCGGGACATACAATGAGCAGTTCTTC
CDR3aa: CASSLLKGSGTYNEQFF

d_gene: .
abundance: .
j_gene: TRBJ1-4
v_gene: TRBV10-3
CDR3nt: TGTGCCATCAGTGCGGGCCCGAAAGGGGCAACTAATGAAAAACTGTTTTTT
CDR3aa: CAISAGPKGATNEKLFF